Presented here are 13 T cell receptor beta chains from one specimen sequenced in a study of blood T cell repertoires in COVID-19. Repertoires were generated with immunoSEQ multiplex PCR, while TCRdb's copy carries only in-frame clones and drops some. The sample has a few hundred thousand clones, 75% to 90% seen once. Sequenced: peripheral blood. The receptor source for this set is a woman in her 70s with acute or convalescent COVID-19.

This CDR3 is CASIDSWTEAFF. The CDR3 DNA sequence: TGTGCCAGCATCGACAGTTGGACTGAAGCTTTCTTT. The V and J genes are TRBV6-5 and TRBJ1-1, with D possibly matching TRBD1 (5 bases). The CDR3 is 12 residues long. Trimming left V 7 bases short and J 5 bases short, with 11 bases between. Germline V gene sequence: CDR1 MNHEY, CDR2 SVGAGI.

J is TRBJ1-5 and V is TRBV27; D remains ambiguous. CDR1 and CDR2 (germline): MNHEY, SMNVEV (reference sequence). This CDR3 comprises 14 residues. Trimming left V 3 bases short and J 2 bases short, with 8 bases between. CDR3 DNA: TGTGCCAGCAGTTTTCTCACAGGCAATCAGCCCCAGCATTTT. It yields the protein CASSFLTGNQPQHF.

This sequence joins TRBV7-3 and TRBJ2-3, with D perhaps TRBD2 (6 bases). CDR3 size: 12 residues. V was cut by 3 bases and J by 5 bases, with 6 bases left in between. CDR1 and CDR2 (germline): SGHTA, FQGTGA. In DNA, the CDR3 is TGTGCCAGCAGCTTTAGCGGAGATACGCAGTATTTT. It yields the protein CASSFSGDTQYF.

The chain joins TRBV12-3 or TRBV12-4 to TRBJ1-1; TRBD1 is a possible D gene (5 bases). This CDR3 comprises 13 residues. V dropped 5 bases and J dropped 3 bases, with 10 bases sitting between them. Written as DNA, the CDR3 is TGTGCCAGCAGTCTGCGACAGTACACTGAAGCTTTCTTT. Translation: CASSLRQYTEAFF.

The CDR3 protein is CASSETGYYGYTF. CDR3 in DNA: TGTGCCAGCAGTGAGACAGGGTACTATGGCTACACCTTC. The V and J genes are TRBV5-4 and TRBJ1-2, with 7 bases lining up with TRBD1. The CDR3 covers 13 residues. Germline V lookup: CDR1 SGHNT, CDR2 YYREEE (reference sequence). Unmatched junction bases numbered 4, after V lost 5 bases and J lost 3 bases.

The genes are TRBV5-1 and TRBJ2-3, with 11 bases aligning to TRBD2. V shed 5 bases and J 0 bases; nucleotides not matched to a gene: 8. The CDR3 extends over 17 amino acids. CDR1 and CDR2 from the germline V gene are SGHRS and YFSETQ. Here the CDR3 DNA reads TGCGCCAGCAGTAACCTAGCGGGGGGACTTAGCACAGATACGCAGTATTTT. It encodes CASSNLAGGLSTDTQYF.

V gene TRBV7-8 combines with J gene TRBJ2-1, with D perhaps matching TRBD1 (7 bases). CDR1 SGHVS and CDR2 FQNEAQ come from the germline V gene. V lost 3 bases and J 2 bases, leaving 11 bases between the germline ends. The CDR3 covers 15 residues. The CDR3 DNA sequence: TGTGCCAGCAGCTTCCAGGGGGGTCCCTACAATGAGCAGTTCTTC. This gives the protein CASSFQGGPYNEQFF. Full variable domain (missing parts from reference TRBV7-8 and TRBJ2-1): GAGVSQSPRYKVAKRGQDVALRCDPISGHVSLFWYQQALGQGPEFLTYFQNEAQLDKSGLPSDRFFAERPEGSVSTLKIQRTQQEDSAVYLCASSFQGGPYNEQFFGPGTRLTVL.

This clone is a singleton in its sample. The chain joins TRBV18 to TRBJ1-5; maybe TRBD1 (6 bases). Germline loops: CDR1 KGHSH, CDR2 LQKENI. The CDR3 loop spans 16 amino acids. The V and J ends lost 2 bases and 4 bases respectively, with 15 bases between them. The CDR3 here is CASSPSMAGANQPQHF. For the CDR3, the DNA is TGTGCCAGCTCACCATCAATGGCAGGGGCTAATCAGCCCCAGCATTTT.

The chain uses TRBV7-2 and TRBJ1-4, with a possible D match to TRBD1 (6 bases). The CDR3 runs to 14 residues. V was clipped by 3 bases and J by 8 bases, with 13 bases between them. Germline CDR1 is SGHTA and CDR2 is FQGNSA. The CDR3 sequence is CASSFSRGGEKLFF. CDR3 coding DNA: TGTGCCAGCAGCTTTTCCAGGGGTGGGGAAAAACTGTTTTTT. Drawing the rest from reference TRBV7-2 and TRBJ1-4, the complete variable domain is GAGVSQSPSNKVTEKGKDVELRCDPISGHTALYWYRQSLGQGLEFLIYFQGNSAPDKSGLPSDRFSAERTGGSVSTLTIQRTQQEDSAVYLCASSFSRGGEKLFFGSGTQLSVL.

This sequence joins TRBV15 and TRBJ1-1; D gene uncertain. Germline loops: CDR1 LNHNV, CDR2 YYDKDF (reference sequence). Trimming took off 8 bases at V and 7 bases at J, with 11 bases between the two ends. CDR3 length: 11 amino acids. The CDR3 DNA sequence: TGTGCCACCGGCATCAGATTTGAAGCTTTCTTT. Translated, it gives CATGIRFEAFF.

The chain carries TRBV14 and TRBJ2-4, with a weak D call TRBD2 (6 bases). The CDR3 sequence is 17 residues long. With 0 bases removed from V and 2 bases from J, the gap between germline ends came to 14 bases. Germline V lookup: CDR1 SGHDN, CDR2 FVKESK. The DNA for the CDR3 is TGTGCCAGCAGCCAAGATTCCGGCGCGGGGACCAAAAACATTCAGTACTTC. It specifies CASSQDSGAGTKNIQYF.

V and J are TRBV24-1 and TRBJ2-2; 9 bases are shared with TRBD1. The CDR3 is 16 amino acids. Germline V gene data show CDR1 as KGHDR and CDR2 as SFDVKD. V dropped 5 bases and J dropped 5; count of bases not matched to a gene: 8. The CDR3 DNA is TGTGCCACCAGTGTCTCCGGGACAGGGATAACCGGGGAGCTGTTTTTT. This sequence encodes CATSVSGTGITGELFF.

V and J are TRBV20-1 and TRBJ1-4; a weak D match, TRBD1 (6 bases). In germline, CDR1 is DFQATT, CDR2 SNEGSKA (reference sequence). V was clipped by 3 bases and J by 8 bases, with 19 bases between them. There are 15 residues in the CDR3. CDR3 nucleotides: TGCAGTGCTAGTAATTACCGGGACACCAAGGAAAAACTGTTTTTT. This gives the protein CSASNYRDTKEKLFF.